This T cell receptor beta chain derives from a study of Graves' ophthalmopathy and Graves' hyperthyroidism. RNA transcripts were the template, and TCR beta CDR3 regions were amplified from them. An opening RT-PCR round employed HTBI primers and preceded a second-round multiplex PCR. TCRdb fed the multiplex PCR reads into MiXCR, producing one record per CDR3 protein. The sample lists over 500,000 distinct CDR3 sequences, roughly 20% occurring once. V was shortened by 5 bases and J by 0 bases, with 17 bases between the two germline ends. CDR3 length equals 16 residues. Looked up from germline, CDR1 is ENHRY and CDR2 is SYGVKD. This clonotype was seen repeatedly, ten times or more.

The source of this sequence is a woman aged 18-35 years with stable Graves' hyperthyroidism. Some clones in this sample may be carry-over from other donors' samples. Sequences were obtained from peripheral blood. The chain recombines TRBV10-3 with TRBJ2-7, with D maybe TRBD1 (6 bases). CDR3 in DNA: TGTGCCATCAGTCCCCCCAGGGGTTTCAGCTCCTACGAGCAGTACTTC. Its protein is CAISPPRGFSSYEQYF.